The clone carrying this T cell receptor (beta chain) occurred once. Some clones are missing from TCRdb's copy, which holds only in-frame ones; the method was immunoSEQ multiplex PCR. The data contain 150,000 or so clones, around 89% of them singletons. The entry originates in a study of blood T cell repertoires in COVID-19. The source is a man aged 60 to 69 with COVID-19, enrolled during active disease. Sequenced input: peripheral blood.

The CDR3 DNA follows: TGCAGCGTTGAAAGACAGGGGCCGGGAAACACCATATATTTT. Translated: CSVERQGPGNTIYF. The chain couples TRBV29-1 to TRBJ1-3; TRBD1 aligns across 8 bases. This CDR3 has 14 residues. Germline assignment: CDR1 SQVTM and CDR2 ANQGSEA. V was pared by 2 bases and J by 4 bases, with 4 bases of the junction left unmatched.